These T cell receptor beta chains were read from a single sample in a study of OX40 agonist ivuxolimab in advanced cancers. Assay used: immunoSEQ multiplex PCR; TCRdb lists only in-frame clones, some missing. This repertoire shows about 77,000 clones, 80% to 95% found once; its top ten account for approximately 0.32%. The starting material was CD4+ or CD8+ T cells sorted from blood, obtained in a trial of the OX40 agonist ivuxolimab. These receptors were collected from an adult with an advanced solid tumor such as melanoma, head and neck, liver or kidney cancer. The CDR3 runs from the conserved cysteine through the conserved F or W. Each record gives: D gene, J gene, clone size, V gene, CDR3 DNA, CDR3 protein. A D gene is named only where the DNA matches it firmly. The listing skips clone size in some rows; elsewhere it reads once, few, many or a size class.

>-|TRBJ1-1|-|TRBV2
TGTGCCAGCAGTGAATATGGCAGGGTGAACACTGAAGCTTTCTTT
CASSEYGRVNTEAFF
>-|TRBJ2-3|-|TRBV7-2
TGTGCCAGCAGCTTAGAGCGGCGTCAGGTGGGAGATACGCAGTATTTT
CASSLERRQVGDTQYF
>-|TRBJ2-3|-|TRBV21-1
TGTGCCAGCAGCAAAGTGGGTTCGGGGCTAGCGGGGGGATTTTCTAGCACAGATACGCAGTATTTT
CASSKVGSGLAGGFSSTDTQYF
>TRBD2|TRBJ2-7|-|TRBV18
TGTGCCAGCTCACCCCTAGCGGGGAGCTCCTACGAGCAGTACTTC
CASSPLAGSSYEQYF
>-|TRBJ2-3|-|TRBV7-3
TGTGCCAGCAGCGGGGAGCCCACAGATACGCAGTATTTT
CASSGEPTDTQYF
>-|TRBJ2-4|once|TRBV7-2
TGTGCCAGCAGTCCAAGCAACATTCAGTACTTC
CASSPSNIQYF
>TRBD1|TRBJ2-7|-|TRBV9
TGTGCCAGCAGCCCAGACAGGGGGGAAGGTTACGAGCAGTACTTC
CASSPDRGEGYEQYF
>-|TRBJ2-3|-|TRBV4-3
TGCGCCAGCAGCCAAGGGGGTGGGACCGCGAGCACAGATACGCAGTATTTT
CASSQGGGTASTDTQYF
>-|TRBJ1-2|-|TRBV13
TGTGCCAGCAGCTTTTCAGCTGGTGGCTACACCTTC
CASSFSAGGYTF
>-|TRBJ2-7|-|TRBV4-1
TGCGCCAGCAGCCAACTGCTAAGTCAGGTTCTGGGCGAGCAGTACTTC
CASSQLLSQVLGEQYF
>-|TRBJ2-7|-|TRBV5-1
TGCGCCAGCAGCTTTCACAGGGATACCTACGAGCAGTACTTC
CASSFHRDTYEQYF
>-|TRBJ1-2|-|TRBV7-8
TGTGCCAGCAGCTACGGGGGCTCTAACTATGGCTACACCTTC
CASSYGGSNYGYTF
>TRBD1|TRBJ2-3|once|TRBV10-3
TGTGCCATCAGAGAAAACCGGGACAGGGGAGATACGCAGTATTTT
CAIRENRDRGDTQYF
>-|TRBJ1-2|-|TRBV28
TGTGCCAGCACCCCCCCCAACAGGGCTTATGGCTACACCTTC
CASTPPNRAYGYTF
>TRBD2|TRBJ2-1|once|TRBV6-5
TGTGCCAGCAGGTACACCGGGACTACCAACTACAATGAGCAGTTCTTC
CASRYTGTTNYNEQFF
>-|TRBJ2-5|-|TRBV7-2
TGTGCCAGCAGAAGGGGGCAAGAGACCCAGTACTTC
CASRRGQETQYF
>TRBD2|TRBJ2-1|-|TRBV27
TGTGCCAGCAGTTTACTACCCTCGACTAGCGGGATCCATGAGCAGTTCTTC
CASSLLPSTSGIHEQFF
>-|TRBJ1-5|-|TRBV6-5
TGTGCCAGCAGGGGGCCTAATCAGCCCCAGCATTTT
CASRGPNQPQHF
>-|TRBJ2-1|-|TRBV7-3
TGTGCCAGCAGCTTAAATTCTAGAGGCGGTGAGCAGTTCTTC
CASSLNSRGGEQFF
>TRBD2|TRBJ2-1|-|TRBV19
TGTGCCAGTACTCCCTCCCAGGCGGGCGGGAGGGGTGAGCAGTTCTTC
CASTPSQAGGRGEQFF
>TRBD1|TRBJ1-1|-|TRBV6-5
TGTGCCAGCAGGGGGACAGCAAACACTGAAGCTTTCTTT
CASRGTANTEAFF
>-|TRBJ1-1|-|TRBV10-3
TGTGCCATCAGTGAGCCGGGACGGCCTGAAGCTTTCTTT
CAISEPGRPEAFF
>-|TRBJ1-5|-|TRBV30
TGTGCCTGGAGTACCCGGGGCTTTAGCAATCAGCCCCAGCATTTT
CAWSTRGFSNQPQHF
>-|TRBJ2-3|-|TRBV5-6
TGTGCCAGCAGCTTGGAGATCGCAAATACGCAGTATTTT
CASSLEIANTQYF
>TRBD2|TRBJ2-5|-|TRBV5-6
TGTGCCAGCAGCTCTCTAGCGGGGGGGCAAGAGACCCAGTACTTC
CASSSLAGGQETQYF
>-|TRBJ2-3|-|TRBV5-1
TGCGCCAGCAGGGGGAAATCCTCTAGCACAGATACGCAGTATTTT
CASRGKSSSTDTQYF
>TRBD1|TRBJ1-1|-|TRBV5-1
TGCGCCAGCAGCTTGGCCCTGACAGGGGTAACTGAAGCTTTCTTT
CASSLALTGVTEAFF
>TRBD1|TRBJ1-1|-|TRBV18
TGTGCCAGCTCAGGACAGGGACGGACTGAAGCTTTCTTT
CASSGQGRTEAFF
>TRBD2|TRBJ2-7|-|TRBV28
TGTGCCAGCAGTACTAGCGGAAGCTCCTACGAGCAGTACTTC
CASSTSGSSYEQYF
>TRBD1|TRBJ1-5|-|TRBV11-1
TGTGCCAGCAGCCTCGCGGGACAGGGGTATCAGCCCCAGCATTTT
CASSLAGQGYQPQHF
>-|TRBJ2-2|-|TRBV9
TGTGCCAGCAGCGTAGAGGGGTTTGCCACCGGGGAGCTGTTTTTT
CASSVEGFATGELFF
>-|TRBJ2-1|-|TRBV27
TGTGCCAGCAGTTGGCTAGCGACGACTGCGGAGCAGTTCTTC
CASSWLATTAEQFF
>-|TRBJ1-2|-|TRBV19
TGTGCCAGTAGTATAAGAGGCAGTGACTATGGCTACACCTTC
CASSIRGSDYGYTF
>-|TRBJ1-1|once|TRBV7-2
TGTGCCAGCAGCTTATATGAAAACACTGAAGCTTTCTTT
CASSLYENTEAFF
>TRBD1|TRBJ1-6|-|TRBV6-5
TGTGCCAGCAGTTACTCGGGACAGGGGGGATCACCCCTCCACTTT
CASSYSGQGGSPLHF
>-|TRBJ2-7|few|TRBV6-1
TGTGCCAGCAGTGAAGTAGGCAGTTCCTACGAGCAGTACTTC
CASSEVGSSYEQYF
>TRBD1|TRBJ2-3|-|TRBV7-8
TGTGCCAGCAGCTTAGGGACAACCGGGACAGGTCATTTAGATACGCAGTATTTT
CASSLGTTGTGHLDTQYF
>-|TRBJ2-7|-|TRBV5-1
TGCGCCAGCAGCTCATCTACCCCTGCAGGGGCGATCTACGAGCAGTACTTC
CASSSSTPAGAIYEQYF
>TRBD1|TRBJ2-7|-|TRBV5-1
TGCGCCAGCAGCTTCCGGGACAGCTACGAGCAGTACTTC
CASSFRDSYEQYF
>-|TRBJ2-3|-|TRBV28
TGTGCCAGCAGTTTATATGGAGGGGTTGGCACAGATACGCAGTATTTT
CASSLYGGVGTDTQYF
>-|TRBJ2-3|-|TRBV19
TGTGCCAGTAGCGGAGGAGATACGCAGTATTTT
CASSGGDTQYF
>-|TRBJ2-1|few|TRBV6-1
TGTGCCAGCAGTCCGGGACTCTCCTACAATGAGCAGTTCTTC
CASSPGLSYNEQFF
>-|TRBJ1-5|-|TRBV28
TGTGCCAGCATTCAACCGGGCACTAGCAATCAGCCCCAGCATTTT
CASIQPGTSNQPQHF
>-|TRBJ1-4|-|TRBV5-1
TGCGCCAGCAGCTTGAAGGCCAGTCTGGAGACTCCCGCAAAACTGTTTTTT
CASSLKASLETPAKLFF
>-|TRBJ1-1|once|TRBV30
TGTGCCTGGGCTCCGGATACTACGTTTCGCGCTTTCTTT
CAWAPDTTFRAFF
>-|TRBJ2-7|-|TRBV5-1
TGCGCCAGCAGCCCTACGTGGGGGGCCGCTAGCTCCTACGAGCAGTACTTC
CASSPTWGAASSYEQYF
>-|TRBJ2-1|-|TRBV19
TGTGCCAGTAGTATAGGTACGACGGCGGCTGGTGAGCAGTTCTTC
CASSIGTTAAGEQFF